These T cell receptor beta chains were read from a single sample in a study of cytomegalovirus exposure and HLA in healthy donors. TCRdb's table, derived via immunoSEQ multiplex PCR, lists solely in-frame clones and lacks some. Counted here are fewer than 200,000 clones, about 69% occurring once; the ten biggest clones make up around 2.3%. Sequenced sample: PBMCs. The receptors come from a human donor in good health. The CDR3 runs from the conserved cysteine through the conserved F or W. The order of the fields is V gene, D gene, J gene, clone size, CDR3 protein, CDR3 DNA. D genes are given only for firm matches. Only part of the rows carry a size: once, few, many, or a class if the clone is expanded.

v_gene: TRBV5-5; d_gene: TRBD1; j_gene: TRBJ1-1; abundance: .; CDR3aa: CASSWTGGSNTEAFF; CDR3nt: TGTGCCAGCAGCTGGACAGGGGGATCGAACACTGAAGCTTTCTTT
v_gene: TRBV4-1; d_gene: .; j_gene: TRBJ2-4; abundance: .; CDR3aa: CASSQEANIQYF; CDR3nt: TGCGCCAGCAGCCAAGAAGCAAACATTCAGTACTTC
v_gene: TRBV25-1; d_gene: .; j_gene: TRBJ1-1; abundance: .; CDR3aa: CASSELGGNTEAFF; CDR3nt: TGTGCCAGCAGTGAATTAGGAGGGAACACTGAAGCTTTCTTT
v_gene: TRBV7-2; d_gene: TRBD1; j_gene: TRBJ2-2; abundance: .; CDR3aa: CASSLVAGGEAGELFF; CDR3nt: TGTGCCAGCAGCTTAGTGGCAGGGGGCGAGGCCGGGGAGCTGTTTTTT
v_gene: TRBV7-2; d_gene: TRBD2; j_gene: TRBJ2-7; abundance: few; CDR3aa: CASSLYGGAYEQYF; CDR3nt: TGTGCCAGCAGCTTATACGGGGGGGCCTACGAGCAGTACTTC
v_gene: TRBV2; d_gene: TRBD2; j_gene: TRBJ2-7; abundance: .; CDR3aa: CASSRGGLADEQYF; CDR3nt: TGTGCCAGCAGTCGAGGGGGACTAGCGGACGAGCAGTACTTC
v_gene: TRBV18; d_gene: .; j_gene: TRBJ2-7; abundance: .; CDR3aa: CASSPRRDTSSYEQYF; CDR3nt: TGTGCCAGCTCACCGCGCCGGGACACATCCTCCTACGAGCAGTACTTC
v_gene: TRBV7-2; d_gene: TRBD1; j_gene: TRBJ2-7; abundance: .; CDR3aa: CASSTGTGSSRQYF; CDR3nt: TGTGCCAGCAGCACGGGGACAGGGAGTTCCCGGCAGTACTTC
v_gene: TRBV13; d_gene: TRBD1; j_gene: TRBJ1-2; abundance: few; CDR3aa: CASSPYRGFFYGYTF; CDR3nt: TGTGCCAGCAGCCCTTACAGGGGATTTTTTTATGGCTACACCTTC
v_gene: TRBV4-3; d_gene: .; j_gene: TRBJ2-4; abundance: few; CDR3aa: CASSQGGTAGSIQYF; CDR3nt: TGCGCCAGCAGCCAAGGCGGGACAGCCGGCAGCATTCAGTACTTC
v_gene: TRBV25-1; d_gene: TRBD1; j_gene: TRBJ1-5; abundance: .; CDR3aa: CASSLNDRGRGNQPQHF; CDR3nt: TGTGCCAGCAGCTTAAACGACAGGGGGCGCGGCAATCAGCCCCAGCATTTT
v_gene: TRBV7-9; d_gene: .; j_gene: TRBJ1-3; abundance: .; CDR3aa: CASSYGTPNSGNTIYF; CDR3nt: TGTGCCAGCAGCTACGGGACACCCAACTCTGGAAACACCATATATTTT
v_gene: TRBV7-2; d_gene: TRBD1; j_gene: TRBJ2-5; abundance: .; CDR3aa: CASSLGQIQETQYF; CDR3nt: TGTGCCAGCAGCTTGGGACAGATACAAGAGACCCAGTACTTC
v_gene: TRBV19; d_gene: TRBD1; j_gene: TRBJ1-1; abundance: .; CDR3aa: CASSTGTATEAFF; CDR3nt: TGTGCCAGTAGTACGGGGACAGCCACTGAAGCTTTCTTT
v_gene: TRBV7-2; d_gene: TRBD1; j_gene: TRBJ1-2; abundance: .; CDR3aa: CASSFGTGADYGYTF; CDR3nt: TGTGCCAGCAGCTTTGGGACAGGGGCCGACTATGGCTACACCTTC
v_gene: TRBV6-5; d_gene: .; j_gene: TRBJ1-1; abundance: .; CDR3aa: CASSPKRAGGAFF; CDR3nt: TGTGCCAGCAGCCCTAAGAGAGCAGGTGGAGCTTTCTTT
v_gene: TRBV2; d_gene: TRBD1; j_gene: TRBJ2-5; abundance: once; CDR3aa: CASSERTGRAQETQYF; CDR3nt: TGTGCCAGCAGTGAAAGGACAGGGCGCGCCCAAGAGACCCAGTACTTC
v_gene: TRBV7-9; d_gene: .; j_gene: TRBJ1-5; abundance: .; CDR3aa: CASSLGGTYQPQHF; CDR3nt: TGTGCCAGCAGCTTAGGCGGAACGTATCAGCCCCAGCATTTT
v_gene: TRBV9; d_gene: .; j_gene: TRBJ1-6; abundance: few; CDR3aa: CASSVEVGVQNSPLHF; CDR3nt: TGTGCCAGCAGCGTAGAAGTAGGGGTACAAAATTCACCCCTCCACTTT
v_gene: TRBV12-5; d_gene: TRBD1; j_gene: TRBJ1-1; abundance: .; CDR3aa: CASANLGGITEAFF; CDR3nt: TGTGCTAGTGCCAATCTAGGGGGCATAACTGAAGCTTTCTTT
v_gene: TRBV9; d_gene: .; j_gene: TRBJ1-1; abundance: .; CDR3aa: CASSSAGTSEAFF; CDR3nt: TGTGCCAGCAGCTCCGCTGGGACATCTGAAGCTTTCTTT
v_gene: TRBV7-9; d_gene: .; j_gene: TRBJ1-2; abundance: .; CDR3aa: CASSPEGLAPNYGYTF; CDR3nt: TGTGCCAGCAGCCCTGAGGGCCTGGCGCCTAACTATGGCTACACCTTC